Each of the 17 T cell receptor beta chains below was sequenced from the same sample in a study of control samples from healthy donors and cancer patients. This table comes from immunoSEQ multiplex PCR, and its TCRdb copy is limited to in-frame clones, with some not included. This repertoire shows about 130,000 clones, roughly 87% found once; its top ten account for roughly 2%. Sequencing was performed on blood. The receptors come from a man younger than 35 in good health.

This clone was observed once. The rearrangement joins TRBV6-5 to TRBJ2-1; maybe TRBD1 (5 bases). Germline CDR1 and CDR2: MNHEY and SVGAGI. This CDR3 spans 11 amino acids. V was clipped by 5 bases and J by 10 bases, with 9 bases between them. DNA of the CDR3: TGTGCCAGCAGTACAGGAGTGGAGCAGTTCTTC. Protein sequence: CASSTGVEQFF.

The CDR3 sequence is CAISGDRDDGDTIYF. The CDR3 nucleotides read TGTGCCATCAGTGGGGACAGGGACGATGGGGACACCATATATTTT. This chain connects TRBV10-3 to TRBJ1-3; 9 nucleotides match TRBD1. This CDR3 contains 15 residues. Germline V gene data show CDR1 as ENHRY and CDR2 as SYGVKD. The junction had 9 bases not matched to a gene; V was cut back by 4 bases and J by 8 bases.

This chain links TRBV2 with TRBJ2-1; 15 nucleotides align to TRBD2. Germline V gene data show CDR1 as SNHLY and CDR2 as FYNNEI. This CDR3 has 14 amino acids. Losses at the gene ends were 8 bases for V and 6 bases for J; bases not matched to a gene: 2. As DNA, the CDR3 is TGTGCCAGCGGGACTAGCGGGAGGCTCAATGAGCAGTTCTTC. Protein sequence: CASGTSGRLNEQFF.

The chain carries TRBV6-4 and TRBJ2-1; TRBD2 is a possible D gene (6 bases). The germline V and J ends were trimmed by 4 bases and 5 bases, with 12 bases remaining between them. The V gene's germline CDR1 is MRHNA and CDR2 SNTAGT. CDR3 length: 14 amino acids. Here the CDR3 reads CASSVGGGNNEQFF. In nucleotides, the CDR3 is TGTGCCAGCAGTGTTGGGGGAGGAAACAATGAGCAGTTCTTC.

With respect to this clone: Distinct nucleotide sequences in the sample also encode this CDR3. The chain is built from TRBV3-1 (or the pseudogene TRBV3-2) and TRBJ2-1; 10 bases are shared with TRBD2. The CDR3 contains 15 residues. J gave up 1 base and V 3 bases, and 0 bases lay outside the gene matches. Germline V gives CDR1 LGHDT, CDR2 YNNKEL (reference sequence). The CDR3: CASSHSGGSYNEQFF. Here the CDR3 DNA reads TGTGCCAGCAGCCATAGCGGGGGGTCCTACAATGAGCAGTTCTTC.

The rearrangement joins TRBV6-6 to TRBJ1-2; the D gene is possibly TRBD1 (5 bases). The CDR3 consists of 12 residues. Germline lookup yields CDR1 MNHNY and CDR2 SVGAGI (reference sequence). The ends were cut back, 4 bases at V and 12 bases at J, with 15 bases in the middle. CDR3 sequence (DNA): TGTGCCAGCAGTTTTTCGGGTCAGGGAGACACCTTC. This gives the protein CASSFSGQGDTF.

CDR3 in DNA: TGTGCCAGCACGGCTAGCGGGAGCCTAGATACGCAGTATTTT. Its protein product is CASTASGSLDTQYF. This rearrangement joins TRBV9 to TRBJ2-3; 10 bases fit TRBD2. The V and J ends lost 6 bases and 5 bases, in that order; junction bases with no gene match: 6. Germline CDR1 and CDR2: SGDLS and YYNGEE. This CDR3 is 14 amino acids long.

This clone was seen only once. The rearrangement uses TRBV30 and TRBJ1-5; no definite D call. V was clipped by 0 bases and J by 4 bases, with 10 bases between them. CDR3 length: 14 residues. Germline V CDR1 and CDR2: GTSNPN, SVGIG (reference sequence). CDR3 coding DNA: TGTGCCTGGAGTGTGGCAGAGCTTAATCAGCCCCAGCATTTT. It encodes CAWSVAELNQPQHF.

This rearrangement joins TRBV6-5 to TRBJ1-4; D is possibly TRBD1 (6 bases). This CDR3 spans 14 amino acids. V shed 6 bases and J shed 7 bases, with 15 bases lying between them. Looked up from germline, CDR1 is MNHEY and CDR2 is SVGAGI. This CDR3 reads CASRPQGVIEKLFF. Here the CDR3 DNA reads TGTGCCAGCAGGCCACAGGGCGTAATTGAAAAACTGTTTTTT.

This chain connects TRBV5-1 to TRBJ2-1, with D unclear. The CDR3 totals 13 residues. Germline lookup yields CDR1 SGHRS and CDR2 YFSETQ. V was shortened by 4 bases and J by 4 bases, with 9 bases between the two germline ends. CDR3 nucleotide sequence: TGCGCCAGCAGCCTCTATCTGTACAATGAGCAGTTCTTC. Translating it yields CASSLYLYNEQFF.

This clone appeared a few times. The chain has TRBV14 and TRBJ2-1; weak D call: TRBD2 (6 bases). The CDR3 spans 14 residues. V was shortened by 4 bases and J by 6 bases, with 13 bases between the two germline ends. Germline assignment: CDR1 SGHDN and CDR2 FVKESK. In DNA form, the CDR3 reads TGTGCCAGCAGCCGAAGTGGGGGGAGCAATGAGCAGTTCTTC. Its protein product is CASSRSGGSNEQFF.

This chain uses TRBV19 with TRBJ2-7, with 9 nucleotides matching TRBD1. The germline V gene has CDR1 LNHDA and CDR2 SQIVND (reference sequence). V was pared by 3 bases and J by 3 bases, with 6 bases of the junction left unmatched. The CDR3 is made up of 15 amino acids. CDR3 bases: TGTGCCAGTAGTATTCATGGACAGGGGTACTACGAGCAGTACTTC. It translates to CASSIHGQGYYEQYF.

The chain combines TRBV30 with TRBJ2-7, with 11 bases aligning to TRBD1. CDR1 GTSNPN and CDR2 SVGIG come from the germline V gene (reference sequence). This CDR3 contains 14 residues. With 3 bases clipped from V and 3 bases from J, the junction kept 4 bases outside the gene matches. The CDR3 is CAWRGGQGVYEQYF. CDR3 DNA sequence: TGTGCCTGGAGGGGGGGACAGGGGGTCTACGAGCAGTACTTC.

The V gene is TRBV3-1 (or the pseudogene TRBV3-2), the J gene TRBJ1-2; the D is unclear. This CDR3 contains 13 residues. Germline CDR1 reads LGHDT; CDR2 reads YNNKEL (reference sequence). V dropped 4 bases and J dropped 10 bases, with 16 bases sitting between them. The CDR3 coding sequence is TGTGCCAGCAGCCGGTCAAAGACACCCGCCTACACCTTC. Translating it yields CASSRSKTPAYTF.

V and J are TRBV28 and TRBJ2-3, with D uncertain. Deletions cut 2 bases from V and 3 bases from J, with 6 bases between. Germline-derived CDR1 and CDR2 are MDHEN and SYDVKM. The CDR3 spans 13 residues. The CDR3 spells CASSLHGTDTQYF. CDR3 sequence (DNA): TGTGCCAGCAGTTTACACGGAACAGATACGCAGTATTTT.

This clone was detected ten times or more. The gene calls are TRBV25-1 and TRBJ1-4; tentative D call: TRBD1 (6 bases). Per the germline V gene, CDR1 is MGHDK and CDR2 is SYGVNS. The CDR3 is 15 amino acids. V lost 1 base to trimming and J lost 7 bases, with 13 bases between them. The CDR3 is CASSEFATGVEKLFF. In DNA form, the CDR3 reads TGTGCCAGCAGTGAATTCGCGACAGGTGTTGAAAAACTGTTTTTT.

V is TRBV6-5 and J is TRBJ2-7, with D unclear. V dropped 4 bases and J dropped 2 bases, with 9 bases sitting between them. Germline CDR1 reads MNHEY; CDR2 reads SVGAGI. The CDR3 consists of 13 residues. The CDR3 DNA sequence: TGTGCCAGCAGTTCCCGGCCTCCCTACGAGCAGTACTTC. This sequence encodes CASSSRPPYEQYF.